The clone carrying this T cell receptor (beta chain) was detected many times. The CDR3 sequence is 11 residues long. CDR1 and CDR2 (germline): SQVTM, ANQGSEA. J lost 8 bases, V lost 7 bases, and 4 bases had no gene match. This record comes from a study of T-cell reconstitution after alpha-beta-depleted transplantation in children. Molecular barcoding with unique molecular identifiers was used for the TCRbeta library. TCRdb ran MiXCR on the PCR reads and lists one entry per CDR3 protein. The sample yields fewer than 130,000 distinct CDR3 sequences, approximately 10% seen once. This clonotype originated in a human donor who donated a stem cell graft to a child with acute lymphoblastic leukemia. J is TRBJ2-3 and V is TRBV29-1; 9 bases line up with TRBD1. This specimen consisted of PBMCs from the stem cell graft donor, obtained from the stem cell graft. The CDR3 protein is CSGTGDPTQYF. The CDR3 DNA reads as TGCAGCGGGACAGGGGATCCTACGCAGTATTTT.